This T cell receptor (beta chain) stems from a study of human T cells and chemical hapten exposure. For the study at large: Patch tests applied 0.01% DPC to the upper back, read at 6 days. From small differences in pooled library volume came most of the variation in per-sample TCR yields. Overall study results and limits: Counts of TCRs above 1 in 1000 frequency stayed unchanged with DPC sensitization.

Germline V gene lookup returns CDR1 KGHDR and CDR2 SFDVKD. V dropped 11 bases and J dropped 7; count of bases not matched to a gene: 7. The CDR3 length is 13 residues. A note on this clonotype: Its antigen is unidentified.

Time point indicated: patch test 1, 2 weeks after DPC sensitization. Treatment noted: therapeutic diphenylcyclopropenone sensitization with weekly scalp DPC. A single record per CDR3 protein comes from TCRdb applying MiXCR to the RACE reads. This table has over 11,000 distinct CDR3 sequences, around 15% appearing once. The TCR sequence derives from a woman aged 25-40 years with alopecia areata. Some clones in this sample may be carry-over from other donors' samples. V is TRBV24-1 and J is TRBJ1-6, with 7 bases lining up with TRBD1. This specimen was whole blood, taken in connection with sensitization to the hapten diphenylcyclopropenone (DPC). The CDR3 region has the DNA TGTGCCATCGGAGGGGACAGAAATTCACCCCTCCACTTT. Translation gives CAIGGDRNSPLHF.